The entry below describes one T cell receptor beta chain. What it binds is unknown. Individuals who donated were healthy Caucasians from Russia aged roughly 6 to 90. Donors gave around 9.8 milliliters of peripheral blood apiece. The sample belongs to a study of blood T cells in healthy people across ages. A second PCR of about 6 to 11 cycles used a sample-barcoded 5' primer and a J-beta primer mix. CDR3-containing paired-end reads numbered at least 2.5 million in each sample. TCRdb analysed the 5' RACE reads with MiXCR anew, one entry per CDR3 protein. The sample gives hundreds of thousands of distinct CDR3 sequences, roughly 53% of which show up once; about 38% is in the top ten. Study-wide results and limits: Across the age range, TCR beta diversity per million T cells fell in a roughly linear way.

The sequence derives from a man older than 75 in good health. The sequenced sample was blood.

Here the CDR3 reads CASSDTHRGYNSPLHF. Written as DNA, the CDR3 is TGTGCCAGCAGTGACACCCACAGGGGATATAATTCACCCCTCCACTTT. The chain uses TRBV6-4 and TRBJ1-6; the match to TRBD1 covers 7 bases. The germline CDR1 and CDR2 sequences are MRHNA and SNTAGT. The V and J ends lost 2 bases and 4 bases, in that order; junction bases with no gene match: 5. The CDR3 length is 16 residues.